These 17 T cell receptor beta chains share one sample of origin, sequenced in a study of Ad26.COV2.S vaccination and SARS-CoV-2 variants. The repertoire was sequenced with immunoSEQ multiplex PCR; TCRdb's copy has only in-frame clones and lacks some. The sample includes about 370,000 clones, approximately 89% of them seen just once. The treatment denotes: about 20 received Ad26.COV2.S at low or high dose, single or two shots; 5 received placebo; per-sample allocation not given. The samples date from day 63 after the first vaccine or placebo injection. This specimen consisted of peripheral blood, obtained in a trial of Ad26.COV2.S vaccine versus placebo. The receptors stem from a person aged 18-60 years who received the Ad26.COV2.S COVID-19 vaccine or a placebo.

CDR3 DNA: TGTGCCAGCAGCCCCCGGGACCGTGGGTCTTACCAGCCCCAGCATTTT. Translation gives CASSPRDRGSYQPQHF. The V and J genes are TRBV11-2 and TRBJ1-5, with D possibly matching TRBD1 (5 bases). CDR3 size: 16 residues. Trimming pared 5 bases from V and 7 bases from J, leaving 21 bases between. Germline CDR1 SGHAT, CDR2 FQNNGV.

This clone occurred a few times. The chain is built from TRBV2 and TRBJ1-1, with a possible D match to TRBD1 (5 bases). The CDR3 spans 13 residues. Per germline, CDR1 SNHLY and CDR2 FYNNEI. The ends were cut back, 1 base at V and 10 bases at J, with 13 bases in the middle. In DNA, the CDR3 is TGTGCCAGCAGTGAAGATGGGGGGAGGGTAGCTTTCTTT. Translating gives CASSEDGGRVAFF.

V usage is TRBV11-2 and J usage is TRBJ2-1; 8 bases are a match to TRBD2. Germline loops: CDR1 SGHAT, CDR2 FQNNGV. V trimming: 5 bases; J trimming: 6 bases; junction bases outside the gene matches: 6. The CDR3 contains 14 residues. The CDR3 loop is CASSRAGVANEQFF. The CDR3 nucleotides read TGTGCCAGCAGCCGAGCGGGAGTTGCCAATGAGCAGTTCTTC.

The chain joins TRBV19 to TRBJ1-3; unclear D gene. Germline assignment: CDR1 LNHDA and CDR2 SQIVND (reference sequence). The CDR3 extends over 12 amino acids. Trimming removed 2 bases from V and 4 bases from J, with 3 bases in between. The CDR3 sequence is CASSILGNTIYF. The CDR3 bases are TGTGCCAGTAGTATATTGGGAAACACCATATATTTT.

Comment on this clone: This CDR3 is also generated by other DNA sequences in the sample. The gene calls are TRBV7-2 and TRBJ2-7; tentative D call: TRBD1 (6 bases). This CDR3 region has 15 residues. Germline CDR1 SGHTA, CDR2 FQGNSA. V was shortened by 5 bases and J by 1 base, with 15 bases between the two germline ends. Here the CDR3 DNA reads TGTGCCAGCAGCCTCGAAGGGGGTCCGTCCTACGAGCAGTACTTC. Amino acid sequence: CASSLEGGPSYEQYF.

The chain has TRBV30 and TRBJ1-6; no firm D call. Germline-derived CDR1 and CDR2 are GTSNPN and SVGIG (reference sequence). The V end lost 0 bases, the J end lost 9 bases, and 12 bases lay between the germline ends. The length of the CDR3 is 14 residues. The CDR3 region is CAWSVRMEGSPLHF. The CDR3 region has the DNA TGTGCCTGGAGTGTACGGATGGAGGGTTCACCCCTCCACTTT. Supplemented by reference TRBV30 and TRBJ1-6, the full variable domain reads SQTIHQWPATLVQPVGSPLSLECTVEGTSNPNLYWYRQAAGRGLQLLFYSVGIGQISSEVPQNLSASRPQDRQFILSSKKLLLSDSGFYLCAWSVRMEGSPLHFGNGTRLTVT.

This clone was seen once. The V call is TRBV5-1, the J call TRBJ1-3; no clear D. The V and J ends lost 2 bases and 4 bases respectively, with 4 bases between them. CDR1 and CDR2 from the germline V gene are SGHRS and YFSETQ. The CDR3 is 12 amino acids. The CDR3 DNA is TGCGCCAGCAGCTTCCGGGGAAACACCATATATTTT. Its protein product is CASSFRGNTIYF.

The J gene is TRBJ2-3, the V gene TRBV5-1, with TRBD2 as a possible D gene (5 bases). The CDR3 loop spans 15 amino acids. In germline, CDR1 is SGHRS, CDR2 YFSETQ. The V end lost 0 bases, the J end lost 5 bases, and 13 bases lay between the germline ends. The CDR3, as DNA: TGCGCCAGCAGCTTGGTGGGAGCGGAACAAGATACGCAGTATTTT. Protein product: CASSLVGAEQDTQYF.

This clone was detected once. The CDR3 coding sequence is TGTGCCAGCAGCGAGGTTGGAGCGGGAGTAGGAGTTGAAGAGACCCAGTACTTC. It yields the protein CASSEVGAGVGVEETQYF. The chain couples TRBV7-6 to TRBJ2-5; TRBD2 agrees at 8 bases. There are 18 residues in the CDR3. V was clipped by 5 bases and J by 3 bases; unmatched bases: 17. Germline values: CDR1 SGHVS, CDR2 FNYEAQ. Filled out from reference TRBV7-6 and TRBJ2-5, the complete variable domain reads GAGVSQSPRYKVTKRGQDVALRCDPISGHVSLYWYRQALGQGPEFLTYFNYEAQQDKSGLPNDRFSAERPEGSISTLTIQRTEQRDSAMYRCASSEVGAGVGVEETQYFGPGTRLLVL.

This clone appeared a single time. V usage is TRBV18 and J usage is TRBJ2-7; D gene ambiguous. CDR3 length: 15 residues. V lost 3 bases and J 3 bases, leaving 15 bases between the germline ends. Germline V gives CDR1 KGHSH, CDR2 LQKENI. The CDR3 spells CASSPSLAANYEQYF. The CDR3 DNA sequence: TGTGCCAGCTCACCTTCCTTGGCAGCTAACTACGAGCAGTACTTC.

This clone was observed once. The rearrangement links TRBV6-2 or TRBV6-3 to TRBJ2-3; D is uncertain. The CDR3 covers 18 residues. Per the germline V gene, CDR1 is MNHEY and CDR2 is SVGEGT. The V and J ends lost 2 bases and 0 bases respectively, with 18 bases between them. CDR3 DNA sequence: TGTGCCAGCAGTTACGGGGTTTTGGCGGACGCCAGCACAGATACGCAGTATTTT. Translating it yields CASSYGVLADASTDTQYF.

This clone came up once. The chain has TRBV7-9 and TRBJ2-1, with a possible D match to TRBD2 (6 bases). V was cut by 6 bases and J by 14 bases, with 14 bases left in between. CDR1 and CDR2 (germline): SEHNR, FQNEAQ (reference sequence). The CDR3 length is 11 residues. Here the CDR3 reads CASSEAGPEFF. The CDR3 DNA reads TGTGCCAGCAGTGAGGCGGGGCCAGAGTTCTTC.

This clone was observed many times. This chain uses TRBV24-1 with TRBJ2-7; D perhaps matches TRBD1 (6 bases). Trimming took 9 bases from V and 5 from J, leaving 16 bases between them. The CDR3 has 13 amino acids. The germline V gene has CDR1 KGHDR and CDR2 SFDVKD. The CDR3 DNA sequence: TGTGCCACCGGGGTGAGGGGGTCTGACGAGCAGTACTTC. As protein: CATGVRGSDEQYF.

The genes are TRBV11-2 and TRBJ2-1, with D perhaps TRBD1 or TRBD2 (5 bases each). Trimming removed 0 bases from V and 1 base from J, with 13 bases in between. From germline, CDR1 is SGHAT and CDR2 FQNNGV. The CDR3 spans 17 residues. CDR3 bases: TGTGCCAGCAGCTTAGATCCCGGGACGGTTTCCTACAATGAGCAGTTCTTC. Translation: CASSLDPGTVSYNEQFF.

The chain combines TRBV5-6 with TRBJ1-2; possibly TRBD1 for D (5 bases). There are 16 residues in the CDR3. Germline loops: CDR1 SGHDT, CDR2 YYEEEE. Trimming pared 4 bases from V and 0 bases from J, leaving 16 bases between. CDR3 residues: CASSRGYRTPNYGYTF. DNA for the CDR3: TGTGCCAGCAGCCGGGGGTATCGAACCCCTAACTATGGCTACACCTTC.

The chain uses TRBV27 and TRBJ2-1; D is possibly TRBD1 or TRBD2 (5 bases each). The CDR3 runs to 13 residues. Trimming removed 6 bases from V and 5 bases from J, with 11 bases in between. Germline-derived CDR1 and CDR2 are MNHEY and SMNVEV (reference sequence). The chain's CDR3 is CASSREPHNEQFF. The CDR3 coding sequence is TGTGCCAGCAGCAGGGAGCCCCACAATGAGCAGTTCTTC.

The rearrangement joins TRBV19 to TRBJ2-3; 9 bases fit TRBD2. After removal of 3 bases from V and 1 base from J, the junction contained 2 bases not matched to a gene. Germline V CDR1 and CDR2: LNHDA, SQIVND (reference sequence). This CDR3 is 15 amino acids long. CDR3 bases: TGTGCCAGTAGTATGTCTAGCGGGGGCACAGATACGCAGTATTTT. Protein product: CASSMSSGGTDTQYF. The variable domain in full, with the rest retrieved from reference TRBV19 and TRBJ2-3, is DGGITQSPKYLFRKEGQNVTLSCEQNLNHDAMYWYRQDPGQGLRLIYYSQIVNDFQKGDIAEGYSVSREKKESFPLTVTSAQKNPTAFYLCASSMSSGGTDTQYFGPGTRLTVL.